Listed below are T cell receptor beta chains from one sample, sequenced in a study. TCRdb analysed the RT-PCR reads with MiXCR anew, one entry per CDR3 protein. The sample has about 680,000 distinct CDR3 sequences, 14% seen once. Material for sequencing was memory CD4+ T cells from blood. Receptors originate from a female donor in good health, serving as a healthy control. Each CDR3 is given with its conserved first and last residue. The order of the fields is J gene, V gene, CDR3 protein.

J gene: TRBJ1-6; V gene: TRBV6-2/TRBV6-3; CDR3 protein: CASSVIASGQPNSPLHF
J gene: TRBJ1-5; V gene: TRBV5-5; CDR3 protein: CASSLERGEQPQHF
J gene: TRBJ2-1; V gene: TRBV29-1; CDR3 protein: CSVYSQSSYNEQFF
J gene: TRBJ1-5; V gene: TRBV20-1; CDR3 protein: CSAPRQGLNQPQHF
J gene: TRBJ2-5; V gene: TRBV4-3; CDR3 protein: CASSQGLAGGSETQYF
J gene: TRBJ1-2; V gene: TRBV4-3; CDR3 protein: CASSQEFQRLNYGYTF
J gene: TRBJ2-7; V gene: TRBV20-1; CDR3 protein: CSASRGGASSYEQYF
J gene: TRBJ1-1; V gene: TRBV6-1; CDR3 protein: CAIQGARAEAFF
J gene: TRBJ2-3; V gene: TRBV5-1; CDR3 protein: CASSLDREEDTQYF
J gene: TRBJ2-5; V gene: TRBV5-1; CDR3 protein: CASSLSGRFQETQYF
J gene: TRBJ1-2; V gene: TRBV7-2; CDR3 protein: CASSYRQAPGYTF
J gene: TRBJ1-1; V gene: TRBV28; CDR3 protein: CASTSPPENTEAFF
J gene: TRBJ2-7; V gene: TRBV12-3/TRBV12-4; CDR3 protein: CASSLGLATHEQYF
J gene: TRBJ2-1; V gene: TRBV4-1; CDR3 protein: CASSPVAGTYNEQFF
J gene: TRBJ1-4; V gene: TRBV6-2/TRBV6-3; CDR3 protein: CASSYPNPGPTNEKLFF
J gene: TRBJ1-5; V gene: TRBV6-5; CDR3 protein: CASKPDRGRNQPQHF
J gene: TRBJ2-2; V gene: TRBV4-3; CDR3 protein: CASSQDSAREDTGELFF
J gene: TRBJ2-1; V gene: TRBV20-1; CDR3 protein: CSARDITGRSYNEQFF
J gene: TRBJ2-3; V gene: TRBV4-1; CDR3 protein: CASSQDPGAQRLDTQYF
J gene: TRBJ2-7; V gene: TRBV5-1; CDR3 protein: CASSPGVAQTYEQYF
J gene: TRBJ2-3; V gene: TRBV2; CDR3 protein: CASSPIPSTDTQYF
J gene: TRBJ2-3; V gene: TRBV6-1; CDR3 protein: CASSARNLGGYTDTQYF
J gene: TRBJ2-5; V gene: TRBV18; CDR3 protein: CASSPLMDSGSETQYF
J gene: TRBJ1-2; V gene: TRBV10-3; CDR3 protein: CAISEGQSNYGYTF
J gene: TRBJ1-3; V gene: TRBV27; CDR3 protein: CASSPRRGEGYTIYF
J gene: TRBJ1-6; V gene: TRBV5-1; CDR3 protein: CASSLDRFYNSPLHF
J gene: TRBJ1-1; V gene: TRBV20-1; CDR3 protein: CSATARRQYTEAFF
J gene: TRBJ1-2; V gene: TRBV6-1; CDR3 protein: CASSEGRTVFYGYTF
J gene: TRBJ2-7; V gene: TRBV12-3/TRBV12-4; CDR3 protein: CASSPLWTSGPYEQYF
J gene: TRBJ2-5; V gene: TRBV20-1; CDR3 protein: CSASARQETQYF
J gene: TRBJ2-7; V gene: TRBV19; CDR3 protein: CASSHGLAGASYEQYF
J gene: TRBJ1-2; V gene: TRBV9; CDR3 protein: CASSVAWGPDYGYTF
J gene: TRBJ2-1; V gene: TRBV19; CDR3 protein: CASSMWQDNEQFF
J gene: TRBJ2-5; V gene: TRBV20-1; CDR3 protein: CSASGLGVTETQYF
J gene: TRBJ2-7; V gene: TRBV11-1; CDR3 protein: CASSVNRVEQYF
J gene: TRBJ2-1; V gene: TRBV20-1; CDR3 protein: CSALADLNNEQFF
J gene: TRBJ1-5; V gene: TRBV6-2/TRBV6-3; CDR3 protein: CASEGQVGDQPQHF
J gene: TRBJ2-7; V gene: TRBV27; CDR3 protein: CASSLRSTSGLDEQYF
J gene: TRBJ1-1; V gene: TRBV20-1; CDR3 protein: CSARGGFFGTEAFF
J gene: TRBJ2-1; V gene: TRBV20-1; CDR3 protein: CSARVGSGSGYNEQFF
J gene: TRBJ1-6; V gene: TRBV20-1; CDR3 protein: CSAPARREGGSPLHF
J gene: TRBJ2-5; V gene: TRBV4-3; CDR3 protein: CASSQDPALVETQYF